The entry below describes one T cell receptor beta chain. This sample is drawn from a study of human T cells and chemical hapten exposure. Whole-study context: The study patch tested 0.01% DPC on the upper back and read results at 6 days. Slight differences in pooled library volume were the main source of varying TCR yields across samples. Affected patients, primarily female, had alopecia areata, totalis or universalis.

A single record per CDR3 protein comes from TCRdb applying MiXCR to the RACE reads. There are 75,000 to 100,000 distinct CDR3 sequences in the sample; over 10% occur only once, and around 2.2% lies in the top ten. This CDR3 is 15 amino acids long. Trimming removed 1 base at V and 0 bases at J, with 9 bases between. Germline-derived CDR1 and CDR2 are SGHTA and FQGNSA. Noted time point: patch test 1, 2 weeks after DPC sensitization. Treatment meaning: therapeutic diphenylcyclopropenone sensitization with weekly scalp DPC. Blood draws preceded each patch test application. This specimen consisted of whole blood, obtained in connection with sensitization to the hapten diphenylcyclopropenone (DPC). The gene calls are TRBV7-2 and TRBJ1-1; a weak D match, TRBD1 (5 bases). The TCR was taken from a woman aged 40 to 50 with alopecia areata. Some clones in this sample may be carry-over from other donors' samples. CDR3 bases: TGTGCCAGCAGCTTAGGTCCAGGGCTGAACACTGAAGCTTTCTTT. It specifies CASSLGPGLNTEAFF. The full variable domain, its missing parts supplied by reference TRBV7-2 and TRBJ1-1, is GAGVSQSPSNKVTEKGKDVELRCDPISGHTALYWYRQSLGQGLEFLIYFQGNSAPDKSGLPSDRFSAERTGGSVSTLTIQRTQQEDSAVYLCASSLGPGLNTEAFFGQGTRLTVV.